A single sample gave rise to the 25 T cell receptor beta chains below, sequenced in a study of CD8+CD57+ T cells in acquired aplastic anemia. The template for TCR beta VDJ and CDR3 sequence profiling was genomic DNA. TCRdb passed the reads through MiXCR, listing each CDR3 protein once. The table records hundreds of thousands of distinct CDR3 sequences, just under 70% of them present only once. The material sequenced was sorted CD4+, CD8+, or CD8+CD57+ T cells (not recorded which) from PBMCs. These receptors were collected from a human donor in good health, serving as a control.

This chain links TRBV19 with TRBJ1-5; D call uncertain. Gene TRBJ2-6 matches the end of the DNA better, so the J call may be wrong. Germline CDR1 is LNHDA and CDR2 is SQIVND (reference sequence). The CDR3 sequence is 15 residues long. The chain's CDR3 is CASIGSTSGANVLTF. CDR3 coding DNA: TGTGCCAGTATTGGATCGACCTCTGGGGCCAACGTCCTGACTTTC.

V usage is TRBV9 and J usage is TRBJ1-1, with D perhaps matching TRBD1 (6 bases). Germline V gives CDR1 SGDLS, CDR2 YYNGEE. The germline V and J ends were trimmed by 3 bases and 1 base, with 13 bases remaining between them. The CDR3 extends over 15 amino acids. In nucleotides, the CDR3 is TGTGCCAGCAGCGAAAGGCTCAGGGGGAACACTGAAGCTTTCTTT. Residues: CASSERLRGNTEAFF.

Remarks on this clonotype: This could be a read error, since a much larger clone is one nucleotide away. The CDR3 sequence: CASSSEDSNQPQHF. In DNA, the CDR3 is TGTGCCAGCAGTTCCGAGGATAGCAATCAGCCCCAGCATTTT. This sequence joins TRBV6-2 or TRBV6-3 and TRBJ1-5; D gene uncertain. This CDR3 has 14 amino acids. V was clipped by 4 bases and J by 0 bases, with 7 bases between them. Per the germline V gene, CDR1 is MNHEY and CDR2 is SVGEGT.

The chain joins TRBV5-1 to TRBJ2-2, with D perhaps being TRBD1 or TRBD2 (6 bases each). Trimming removed 4 bases at V and 3 bases at J, with 16 bases between. Per the germline V gene, CDR1 is SGHRS and CDR2 is YFSETQ. The CDR3 contains 16 residues. In DNA, the CDR3 is TGCGCCAGCAGCATGATGGTGGGGGGCTACACCGGGGAGCTGTTTTTT. As protein: CASSMMVGGYTGELFF.

As to this clonotype: Being one base from a much bigger clone, this may be a read error. The rearrangement uses TRBV5-4 and TRBJ1-1; D gene uncertain. In germline, CDR1 is SGHNT, CDR2 YYREEE (reference sequence). Trimming stripped 0 bases from V and 6 bases from J, with 15 bases between. The CDR3 is 15 amino acids. Written as DNA, the CDR3 is TGTGCCAGCAGCTTGGGGCTCCTGGGTAACGCTGAAGCTTTCTTT. Amino acid sequence: CASSLGLLGNAEAFF.

This chain connects TRBV5-1 to TRBJ1-2; D remains ambiguous. CDR1 is SGHRS, CDR2 YFSETQ, per germline. This CDR3 has 13 residues. The V and J ends lost 5 bases and 10 bases respectively, with 18 bases between them. The CDR3 DNA is TGCGCCAGCAGGGAGCCAGTGTCTTTTGCCTACACCTTC. Amino acid sequence: CASREPVSFAYTF.

This clonotype was observed at least ten times. V is TRBV7-6 and J is TRBJ1-6; a possible D gene is TRBD1 (6 bases). Germline CDR1 SGHVS, CDR2 FNYEAQ. The CDR3 spans 16 residues. V shed 5 bases and J shed 7 bases, with 18 bases lying between them. The CDR3 coding sequence is TGTGCCAGCAGCCCGGGCCCCAGGGGTCGCAATTCACCCCTCCACTTT. As protein: CASSPGPRGRNSPLHF.

To note about this clonotype: One junction end disagrees with the germline gene, perhaps due to a read error. V and J are TRBV24-1 and TRBJ2-1; D not certain. Germline V CDR1 and CDR2: KGHDR, SFDVKD. The CDR3 totals 16 residues. CDR3: CATSDHIRNPQSAPAF. CDR3 bases: TGTGCCACCAGTGACCATATCCGAAACCCCCAATCAGCCCCAGCATTC.

This clonotype was counted once. V and J are TRBV7-2 and TRBJ1-2, with TRBD1 matching 7 bases. The CDR3 spans 15 residues. The ends lost 4 bases at V and 3 bases at J; junction bases unmatched: 8. CDR1 SGHTA and CDR2 FQGNSA come from the germline V gene. CDR3 sequence: CASSSQTGYYYGYTF. The CDR3 DNA reads TGTGCCAGCAGCTCCCAGACAGGGTATTACTATGGCTACACCTTC.

This clonotype was counted a few times. A much larger clone is a single base away; this may be a read error. J is TRBJ1-4 and V is TRBV20-1; 9 nucleotides line up with TRBD1. The CDR3 contains 13 residues. Germline V lookup: CDR1 DFQATT, CDR2 SNEGSKA (reference sequence). The CDR3: CGASGTGNEKLFF. The CDR3, as DNA: TGCGGTGCCTCCGGGACAGGGAATGAAAAACTGTTTTTT.

In the case of this clonotype: One junction end does not reproduce the germline sequence, and a read error may be involved. The CDR3 region is CAISGRTAEGGQLFF. As DNA, the CDR3 is TGTGCCATCAGTGGGAGGACAGCGGAAGGCGGGCAGCTGTTTTTT. The chain combines TRBV10-3 with TRBJ2-2; tentatively, D is TRBD1 (6 bases). This CDR3 spans 15 amino acids. Per the germline V gene, CDR1 is ENHRY and CDR2 is SYGVKD.

This clonotype has a count of ten or more. The rearrangement joins TRBV30 to TRBJ1-6; 9 nucleotides agree with TRBD1. This CDR3 contains 15 residues. J gave up 7 bases and V 0 bases, and 4 bases lay outside the gene matches. Germline V gene data show CDR1 as GTSNPN and CDR2 as SVGIG (reference sequence). The CDR3 region is CAWSVGGTGNSPLHF. In nucleotides, the CDR3 is TGTGCCTGGAGTGTGGGTGGGACAGGGAATTCACCCCTCCACTTT.

This chain uses TRBV7-6 with TRBJ2-5; D is possibly TRBD1 or TRBD2 (5 bases each). The J call may not be correct, given that the DNA end is closer to TRBJ2-7. This CDR3 contains 15 residues. Germline CDR1 and CDR2: SGHVS and FNYEAQ. CDR3 nucleotide sequence: TGTGCCAGCAGCTTAAGACGGGCTGGGGCGGGCGAGCAGTACTTC. Protein sequence: CASSLRRAGAGEQYF.

The chain links TRBV10-3 to TRBJ2-1; a weak D match, TRBD2 (6 bases). Germline CDR1 is ENHRY and CDR2 is SYGVKD. V was shortened by 3 bases and J by 4 bases, with 10 bases between the two germline ends. This CDR3 is built from 14 residues. CDR3 region: CAISEEEGYNEQFF. The CDR3 DNA reads TGTGCCATCAGTGAAGAGGAGGGGTACAATGAGCAGTTCTTC.

Concerning this clonotype itself: Sequence at one end of the junction differs from germline and may be a read error. The chain employs TRBV7-2 and TRBJ1-5; 10 bases match TRBD1. Germline loops: CDR1 SGHTA, CDR2 FQGNSA. This CDR3 spans 14 amino acids. Here the CDR3 DNA reads TGTGCCAGCAGCTTGGACAGGGGGGTAGGCCAAGAGACTTTT. The encoded protein is CASSLDRGVGQETF.

On this clonotype itself: The junction differs from germline at one of its ends, possibly a read error. V is TRBV24-1 and J is TRBJ1-5, with D uncertain. This CDR3 is 14 amino acids long. Germline V gene data show CDR1 as KGHDR and CDR2 as SFDVKD. This CDR3 is CATSMSQPEQPQHF. The CDR3 DNA reads as TGTGCCACCAGTATGTCACAGCCCGAACAGCCCCAGCACTTC.

V is TRBV29-1 and J is TRBJ1-2; possible D gene TRBD1, 5 bases. The CDR3 contains 12 residues. CDR1 is SQVTM and CDR2 is ANQGSEA in the germline V gene. As DNA, the CDR3 is TGCAGTGCTACAGGCGACGGCGATAGCTACACCTTC. Residues: CSATGDGDSYTF.

This clonotype was seen ten or more times. V and J are TRBV12-3 or TRBV12-4 and TRBJ1-4; weak D call: TRBD1 (5 bases). Trimming removed 5 bases from V and 4 bases from J, with 14 bases in between. The CDR3 sequence is 15 residues long. CDR3 protein: CASSATDSFNEKLFF. The CDR3 region has the DNA TGTGCCAGCAGTGCGACCGACAGTTTTAATGAAAAACTGTTTTTT.

CDR3 DNA sequence: TGTGCCACCAGTGTTCCCGGGCTGGCAGATACGCAGTATTTT. This codes for CATSVPGLADTQYF. J is TRBJ2-3 and V is TRBV24-1; D is ambiguous. V lost 5 bases to trimming and J lost 4 bases, with 12 bases between them. The CDR3 length is 14 residues. Germline V CDR1 and CDR2: KGHDR, SFDVKD.

This clonotype was detected ten times or more. V is TRBV12-3 or TRBV12-4 and J is TRBJ2-2; no clear D gene. This CDR3 has 15 residues. V lost 2 bases and J lost 0, with 7 bases in between. The CDR3 nucleotides read TGTGCCAGCAGTTTATCTCCAGCGAACACCGGGGAGCTGTTTTTT. It encodes CASSLSPANTGELFF.

This clonotype was recorded many times. V is TRBV20-1 and J is TRBJ1-1, with D perhaps matching TRBD1 (6 bases). Trimming left V 0 bases short and J 3 bases short, with 11 bases between. The CDR3 contains 14 residues. Per the germline V gene, CDR1 is DFQATT and CDR2 is SNEGSKA (reference sequence). In DNA, the CDR3 is TGCAGTGCTAGAGATGTCAGGGGAGACACTGAAGCTTTCTTT. Protein product: CSARDVRGDTEAFF.

V is TRBV7-2 and J is TRBJ1-2; 7 bases line up with TRBD1. V shed 11 bases and J 2 bases; nucleotides not matched to a gene: 14. Germline loops: CDR1 SGHTA, CDR2 FQGNSA. This CDR3 is 15 amino acids long. This CDR3 reads CAGQGVDRRNYGYTF. CDR3 DNA: TGTGCCGGCCAGGGGGTGGACAGAAGAAACTATGGCTACACCTTC.

Notes on this clonotype: A much larger clone is a single base away; this may be a read error. The V gene is TRBV3-1, the J gene TRBJ2-7, with 7 positions matching TRBD2. This CDR3 is 15 amino acids long. The J segment lost 3 bases and the V segment lost 2 bases, leaving 7 bases of the junction unmatched. From germline, CDR1 is LGHDT and CDR2 YNNKEL (reference sequence). The CDR3 nucleotides read TGTGCCAGCAGCCAAACCCCATGGGGGGGCTACGAGCAGTACTTC. It encodes CASSQTPWGGYEQYF.

This clonotype was observed a handful of times. This may come from a read error, since a much larger clone is one base off. V is TRBV11-2 and J is TRBJ1-4; D gene uncertain. The germline gives CDR1 SGHAT, CDR2 FQNNGV. CDR3 size: 11 residues. The CDR3 sequence is CASSLHERLFF. The CDR3 bases are TGTGCCAGCAGCTTGCATGAAAGACTGTTTTTT.

This clonotype was counted many times. The chain uses TRBV6-1 and TRBJ1-6; 8 bases match TRBD1. The CDR3 has 12 residues. Trimming took 10 bases from V and 13 from J; bases not matched to a gene: 9. Germline CDR1 is MNHNS and CDR2 is SASEGT. The CDR3 region is CATVDREPPLHF. The CDR3 DNA reads as TGTGCCACCGTGGACAGGGAACCTCCCCTCCACTTT.